Listed below are T cell receptor beta chains from one sample, sequenced in a study of T cell responses to AZD1222 COVID-19 vaccine. Data came from immunoSEQ multiplex PCR; TCRdb stores just in-frame clones and leaves some out. The repertoire includes fewer than 130,000 clones, just under 95% of them detected once, and 2.5% sits in the top ten. Sequences were derived from peripheral blood, sampled 28 days after the second AZD1222 dose. The receptors shown here come from an adult who received the AZD1222 COVID-19 vaccine. CDR3s include the opening cysteine and the closing phenylalanine or tryptophan. The D gene is left open where the match is weak. Rows may omit the clone size; those that give it use once, few, many or a size class.

J gene: TRBJ2-2; V gene: TRBV20-1; D gene: .; clone size: .; CDR3 DNA: TGCAGTGCTAGTGACAGGACGAACACCGGGGAGCTGTTTTTT; CDR3 protein: CSASDRTNTGELFF
J gene: TRBJ1-4; V gene: TRBV10-3; D gene: TRBD1; clone size: .; CDR3 DNA: TGTGCCATCAGTGAGGGGGACAGGGTTGAAAAACTGTTTTTT; CDR3 protein: CAISEGDRVEKLFF
J gene: TRBJ2-2; V gene: TRBV7-6; D gene: TRBD1; clone size: .; CDR3 DNA: TGTGCCAGCAGCTTAGTTACAGGGGGCAACACCGGGGAGCTGTTTTTT; CDR3 protein: CASSLVTGGNTGELFF
J gene: TRBJ1-2; V gene: TRBV13; D gene: TRBD1; clone size: once; CDR3 DNA: TGTGCCAGCAGCTTAGACAGGGGTGGCTACACCTTC; CDR3 protein: CASSLDRGGYTF
J gene: TRBJ1-2; V gene: TRBV4-2; D gene: .; clone size: .; CDR3 DNA: TGTGCCAGCAGCCAAGATTTAGTCAGAGCTAACTATGGCTACACCTTC; CDR3 protein: CASSQDLVRANYGYTF
J gene: TRBJ2-2; V gene: TRBV4-3; D gene: .; clone size: .; CDR3 DNA: TGCGCCAGCAGCGGCCGGGCCACTACCTCCCCCGGGGAGCTGTTTTTT; CDR3 protein: CASSGRATTSPGELFF
J gene: TRBJ2-2; V gene: TRBV6-2/TRBV6-3; D gene: .; clone size: once; CDR3 DNA: TGTGCCAGCAGTTACTCGCCACTAGCACCCGGGGAGCTGTTTTTT; CDR3 protein: CASSYSPLAPGELFF
J gene: TRBJ1-2; V gene: TRBV19; D gene: TRBD1; clone size: .; CDR3 DNA: TGTGCCAGTAGTACCTTCGGACAGGGACACTATGGCTACACCTTC; CDR3 protein: CASSTFGQGHYGYTF
J gene: TRBJ2-1; V gene: TRBV11-3; D gene: .; clone size: .; CDR3 DNA: TGTGCCAGCAGCTATAGTGGGTTGGAGCAGTTCTTC; CDR3 protein: CASSYSGLEQFF
J gene: TRBJ2-5; V gene: TRBV3-1/TRBV3-2; D gene: .; clone size: .; CDR3 DNA: TGTGCCAGCAGCCAAAGGGGAGTGGCAGAGACCCAGTACTTC; CDR3 protein: CASSQRGVAETQYF
J gene: TRBJ2-5; V gene: TRBV6-2/TRBV6-3; D gene: .; clone size: once; CDR3 DNA: TGTGCCAGCAGTTCTGCGGTGACCCAGTACTTC; CDR3 protein: CASSSAVTQYF
J gene: TRBJ1-2; V gene: TRBV4-3; D gene: .; clone size: .; CDR3 DNA: TGCGCCAGCAGCCAAGATCCCAACACAATCTATGGCTACACCTTC; CDR3 protein: CASSQDPNTIYGYTF
J gene: TRBJ2-5; V gene: TRBV5-1; D gene: .; clone size: .; CDR3 DNA: TGCGCCAGCAGCTCCCCGAGGGGAGACCAAGAGACCCAGTACTTC; CDR3 protein: CASSSPRGDQETQYF
J gene: TRBJ2-3; V gene: TRBV6-2/TRBV6-3; D gene: TRBD1; clone size: .; CDR3 DNA: TGTGCCAGCAGTTATTGGACAGGGGGGGATACGCAGTATTTT; CDR3 protein: CASSYWTGGDTQYF
J gene: TRBJ2-7; V gene: TRBV5-4; D gene: .; clone size: .; CDR3 DNA: TGTGCCAGCAGCTTGGGAGGTTACTCCTACGAGCAGTACTTC; CDR3 protein: CASSLGGYSYEQYF
J gene: TRBJ2-5; V gene: TRBV3-1/TRBV3-2; D gene: .; clone size: .; CDR3 DNA: TGTGCCAGCAGCCAAATGGGGACCCAGGAGTACTTC; CDR3 protein: CASSQMGTQEYF
J gene: TRBJ2-1; V gene: TRBV9; D gene: TRBD1; clone size: .; CDR3 DNA: TGTGCCAGCAGCGTAGTGGGAGGACAGGGTGAGCAGTTCTTC; CDR3 protein: CASSVVGGQGEQFF
J gene: TRBJ2-1; V gene: TRBV7-6; D gene: .; clone size: .; CDR3 DNA: TGTGCCAGCAGCTCCGCTAGCGCCGGCTCCTACAATGAGCAGTTCTTC; CDR3 protein: CASSSASAGSYNEQFF
J gene: TRBJ1-5; V gene: TRBV27; D gene: .; clone size: .; CDR3 DNA: TGTGCCAGCAGTCCATGGTCTCAGGAGGATAATCAGCCCCAGCATTTT; CDR3 protein: CASSPWSQEDNQPQHF
J gene: TRBJ1-6; V gene: TRBV6-6; D gene: TRBD1; clone size: .; CDR3 DNA: TGTGCCAGCAGTCCAGAGGGACAGGGGACTGGTATTGTTAATTCACCCCTCCACTTT; CDR3 protein: CASSPEGQGTGIVNSPLHF
J gene: TRBJ1-6; V gene: TRBV5-4; D gene: TRBD1; clone size: .; CDR3 DNA: TGTGCCAGCAGCTCCACAGGGGTGGATTCACCCCTCCACTTT; CDR3 protein: CASSSTGVDSPLHF
J gene: TRBJ2-2; V gene: TRBV5-4; D gene: .; clone size: .; CDR3 DNA: TGTGCCAGCAGCCGTGCCACTAGTTTTCCGAGCGGGGAGCTGTTTTTT; CDR3 protein: CASSRATSFPSGELFF
J gene: TRBJ1-2; V gene: TRBV11-2; D gene: .; clone size: .; CDR3 DNA: TGTGCCAGCCGTTTCGGCAGTGAGGACTATGGCTACACCTTC; CDR3 protein: CASRFGSEDYGYTF
J gene: TRBJ1-1; V gene: TRBV4-1; D gene: TRBD1; clone size: .; CDR3 DNA: TGCGCCAGCAGCCCAGGACAGGGTGTAGGGACTGAAGCTTTCTTT; CDR3 protein: CASSPGQGVGTEAFF
J gene: TRBJ2-7; V gene: TRBV5-1; D gene: TRBD2; clone size: .; CDR3 DNA: TGCGCCAGCGGATCCGGGACTAGCGGGTACGAGCAGTACTTC; CDR3 protein: CASGSGTSGYEQYF
J gene: TRBJ1-1; V gene: TRBV9; D gene: TRBD1; clone size: .; CDR3 DNA: TGTGCCAGCAGCGCCTCCAGACAGGGGAGGGCTGAAGCTTTCTTT; CDR3 protein: CASSASRQGRAEAFF
J gene: TRBJ1-1; V gene: TRBV7-3; D gene: .; clone size: many; CDR3 DNA: TGTGCCAGCAGCTTGGCGGTCAGGGCAGAAGCTTTCTTT; CDR3 protein: CASSLAVRAEAFF
J gene: TRBJ2-3; V gene: TRBV7-2; D gene: TRBD1; clone size: .; CDR3 DNA: TGTGCCAGCAGCTTAGTAGGAGGACAGGGGAGGGCACAAGATACGCAGTATTTT; CDR3 protein: CASSLVGGQGRAQDTQYF
J gene: TRBJ1-2; V gene: TRBV4-3; D gene: .; clone size: .; CDR3 DNA: TGCGCCAGCAGCCAAGATTCGGGGGTTGGCTACACCTTC; CDR3 protein: CASSQDSGVGYTF
J gene: TRBJ2-3; V gene: TRBV10-3; D gene: TRBD2; clone size: .; CDR3 DNA: TGTGCCATCAGTGAGTCGAGAGCGAGGGGAGGGGCAGATACGCAGTATTTT; CDR3 protein: CAISESRARGGADTQYF
J gene: TRBJ1-1; V gene: TRBV3-1/TRBV3-2; D gene: .; clone size: few; CDR3 DNA: TGTGCCAGCAGCCAAGATACAACAACGAACACTGAAGCTTTCTTT; CDR3 protein: CASSQDTTTNTEAFF
J gene: TRBJ2-7; V gene: TRBV5-4; D gene: .; clone size: .; CDR3 DNA: TGTGCCAGCAGCACGACGGACGGCTACGAGCAGTACTTC; CDR3 protein: CASSTTDGYEQYF
J gene: TRBJ2-3; V gene: TRBV14; D gene: .; clone size: .; CDR3 DNA: TGTGCCAGCAGCCAAGTTCGGGGATCAGATACGCAGTATTTT; CDR3 protein: CASSQVRGSDTQYF